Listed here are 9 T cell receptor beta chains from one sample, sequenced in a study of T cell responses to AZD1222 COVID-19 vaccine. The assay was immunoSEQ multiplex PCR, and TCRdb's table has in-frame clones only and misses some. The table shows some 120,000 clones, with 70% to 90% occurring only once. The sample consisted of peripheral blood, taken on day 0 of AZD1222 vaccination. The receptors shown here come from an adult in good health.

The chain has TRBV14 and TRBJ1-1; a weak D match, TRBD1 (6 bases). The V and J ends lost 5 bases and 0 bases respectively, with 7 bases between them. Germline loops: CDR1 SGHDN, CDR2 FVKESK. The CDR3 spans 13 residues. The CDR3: CASSGTLNTEAFF. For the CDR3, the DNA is TGTGCCAGCAGCGGGACACTGAACACTGAAGCTTTCTTT.

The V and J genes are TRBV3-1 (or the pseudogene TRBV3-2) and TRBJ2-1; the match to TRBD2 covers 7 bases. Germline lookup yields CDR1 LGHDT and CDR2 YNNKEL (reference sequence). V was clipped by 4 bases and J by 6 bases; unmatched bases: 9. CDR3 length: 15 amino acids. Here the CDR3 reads CASSLWQGGSNEQFF. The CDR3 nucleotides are TGTGCCAGCAGCCTTTGGCAGGGCGGGAGCAATGAGCAGTTCTTC.

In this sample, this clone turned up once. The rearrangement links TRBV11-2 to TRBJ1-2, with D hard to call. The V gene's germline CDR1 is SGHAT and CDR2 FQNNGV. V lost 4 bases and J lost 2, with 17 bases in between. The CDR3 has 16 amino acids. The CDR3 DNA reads TGTGCCAGCAGCTCCCAGCAGGCCCGAGAAAACTATGGCTACACCTTC. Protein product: CASSSQQARENYGYTF.

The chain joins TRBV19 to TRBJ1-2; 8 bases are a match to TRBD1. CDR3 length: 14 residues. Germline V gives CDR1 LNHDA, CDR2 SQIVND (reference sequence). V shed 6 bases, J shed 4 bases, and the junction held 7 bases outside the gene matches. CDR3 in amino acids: CASSLGQGSYGYTF. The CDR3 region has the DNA TGTGCCAGTAGCCTCGGACAGGGAAGCTATGGCTACACCTTC.

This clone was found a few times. The CDR3 loop reads CASSRDRVDEQYF. The CDR3 nucleotides are TGTGCCAGCAGCCGGGACAGGGTAGACGAGCAGTACTTC. The chain uses TRBV5-4 and TRBJ2-7, with 9 bases identical to TRBD1. Looked up from germline, CDR1 is SGHNT and CDR2 is YYREEE (reference sequence). This CDR3 has 13 residues. V was pared by 4 bases and J by 5 bases, with 4 bases of the junction left unmatched. Looking up the rest from reference TRBV5-4 and TRBJ2-7 gives the full variable domain: ETGVTQSPTHLIKTRGQQVTLRCSSQSGHNTVSWYQQALGQGPQFIFQYYREEENGRGNFPPRFSGLQFPNYSSELNVNALELDDSALYLCASSRDRVDEQYFGPGTRLTVT.

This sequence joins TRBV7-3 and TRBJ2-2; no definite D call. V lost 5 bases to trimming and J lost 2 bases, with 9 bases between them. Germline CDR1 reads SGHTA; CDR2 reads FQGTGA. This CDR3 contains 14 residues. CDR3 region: CASSNPTNTGELFF. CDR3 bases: TGTGCCAGCAGCAATCCGACAAACACCGGGGAGCTGTTTTTT. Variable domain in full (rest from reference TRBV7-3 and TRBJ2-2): GAGVSQTPSNKVTEKGKYVELRCDPISGHTALYWYRQSLGQGPEFLIYFQGTGAADDSGLPNDRFFAVRPEGSVSTLKIQRTERGDSAVYLCASSNPTNTGELFFGEGSRLTVL.

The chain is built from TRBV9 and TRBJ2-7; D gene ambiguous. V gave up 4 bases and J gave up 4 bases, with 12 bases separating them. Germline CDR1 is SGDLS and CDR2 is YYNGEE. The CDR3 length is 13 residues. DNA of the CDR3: TGTGCCAGCAGCCCTCTGGTCTGGTACGAGCAGTACTTC. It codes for CASSPLVWYEQYF.

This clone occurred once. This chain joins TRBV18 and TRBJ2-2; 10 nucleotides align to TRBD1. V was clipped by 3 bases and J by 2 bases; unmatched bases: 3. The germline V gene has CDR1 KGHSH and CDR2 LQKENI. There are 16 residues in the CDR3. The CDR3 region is CASSPTGGSNTGELFF. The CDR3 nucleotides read TGTGCCAGCTCACCGACAGGGGGCTCTAACACCGGGGAGCTGTTTTTT.

CDR3 residues: CASSHGNEQYF. The CDR3 DNA reads as TGCGCCAGCAGCCACGGAAACGAGCAGTACTTC. The chain is built from TRBV4-1 and TRBJ2-7; D gene uncertain. Trimming took 3 bases from V and 5 from J, leaving 5 bases between them. This CDR3 region has 11 residues. Germline CDR1 is MGHRA and CDR2 is YSYEKL.